These T cell receptor beta chains were read from a single sample in a study of control samples from healthy donors and cancer patients. Profiled with immunoSEQ multiplex PCR; TCRdb holds only in-frame clones, not every one. Of roughly 160,000 clones listed, 90% to 95% are singletons. Sequencing was performed on PBMCs. The receptors derive from a man between 60 and 75 years old with colorectal cancer. Both conserved end residues are part of each CDR3. D genes are given only for firm matches. Size values are once, few and many counts, or a class for expanded clones, and some rows have none.

clone_size	v_call	cdr3_length	j_call	d_call	cdr3_nt	cdr3_aa
once	TRBV7-9	17	TRBJ2-1	.	TGTGCCAGCAGCCTCCCCCCTAGCAAAGTTCCGGATTATGAGCAGTTCTTC	CASSLPPSKVPDYEQFF
.	TRBV30	11	TRBJ2-7	TRBD1	TGTGCCTGGGGGACAGTCTACGAGCAGTACTTC	CAWGTVYEQYF
.	TRBV11-2	13	TRBJ1-1	.	TGTGCCAGCAGCTTACGGCTAAACACTGAAGCTTTCTTT	CASSLRLNTEAFF
.	TRBV29-1	15	TRBJ2-2	.	TGCAGCGCCGAAGGGTATGGTCGGGGGACCGGGGAGCTGTTTTTT	CSAEGYGRGTGELFF
.	TRBV20-1	11	TRBJ2-7	.	TGCAGTGCTAGGGGTGGGAACGAGCAGTACTTC	CSARGGNEQYF
.	TRBV4-2	14	TRBJ1-1	.	TGTGCCAGCAGCCCGGGGGTCGAGAACACTGAAGCTTTCTTT	CASSPGVENTEAFF
.	TRBV18	15	TRBJ1-2	.	TGTGCCAGCTCACCACCGAGGGCGGGTAACTATGGCTACACCTTC	CASSPPRAGNYGYTF
.	TRBV2	14	TRBJ2-5	.	TGTGCCAGCACCCTTCGGGACTCCCAAGAGACCCAGTACTTC	CASTLRDSQETQYF
.	TRBV5-5	15	TRBJ1-1	.	TGTGCCAGCAGCTTGGAGACGGTTACCTTCACTGAAGCTTTCTTT	CASSLETVTFTEAFF
.	TRBV6-2/TRBV6-3	15	TRBJ2-5	.	TGTGCCAGCAGTTTGGGCACGAGAGGTGGAGAGACCCAGTACTTC	CASSLGTRGGETQYF
.	TRBV28	14	TRBJ1-1	.	TGTGCCAGCAGTTTAGTTGGGGGGCTCACTGAAGCTTTCTTT	CASSLVGGLTEAFF
once	TRBV9	16	TRBJ1-1	TRBD1	TGTGCCAGCAGCGCCCAGGGGGAACCTCTGAACACTGAAGCTTTCTTT	CASSAQGEPLNTEAFF
.	TRBV7-9	15	TRBJ1-1	TRBD1	TGTGCCAGCGGCTGGGGAGGGGGCCTGAACACTGAAGCTTTCTTT	CASGWGGGLNTEAFF
.	TRBV23-1	15	TRBJ1-2	TRBD1	TGCGCCAGCAGTCAAAAGGACAGGGGTCAGTATGGCTACACCTTC	CASSQKDRGQYGYTF